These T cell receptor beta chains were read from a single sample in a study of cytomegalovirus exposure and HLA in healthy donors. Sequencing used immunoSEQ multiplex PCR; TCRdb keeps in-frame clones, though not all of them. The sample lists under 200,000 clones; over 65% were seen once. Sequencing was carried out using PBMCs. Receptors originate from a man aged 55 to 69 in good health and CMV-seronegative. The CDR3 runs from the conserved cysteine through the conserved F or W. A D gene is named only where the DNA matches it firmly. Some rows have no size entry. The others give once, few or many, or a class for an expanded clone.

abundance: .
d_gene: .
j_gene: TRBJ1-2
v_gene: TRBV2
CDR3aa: CASSEAPRVHGYTF
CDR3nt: TGTGCCAGCAGTGAAGCTCCCAGGGTACATGGCTACACCTTC

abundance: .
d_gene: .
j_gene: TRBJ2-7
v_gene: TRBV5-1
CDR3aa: CASSLPARAAGNEQYF
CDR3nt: TGCGCCAGCAGCTTACCCGCCAGGGCCGCTGGCAACGAGCAGTACTTC

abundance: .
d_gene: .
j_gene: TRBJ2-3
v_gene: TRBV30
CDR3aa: CAWSLGGGTQYF
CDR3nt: TGTGCCTGGAGTTTAGGGGGTGGTACGCAGTATTTT

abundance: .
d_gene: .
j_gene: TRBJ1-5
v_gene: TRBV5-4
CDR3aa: CASSREGNQPQNF
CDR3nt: TGTGCCAGCAGCAGGGAGGGGAATCAGCCCCAGAATTTT

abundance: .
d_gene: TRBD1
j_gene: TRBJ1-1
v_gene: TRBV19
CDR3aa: CASSIDRVEAFF
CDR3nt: TGTGCCAGTAGTATCGACAGGGTCGAAGCTTTCTTT

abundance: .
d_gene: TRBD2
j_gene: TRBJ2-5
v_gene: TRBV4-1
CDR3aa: CASSQESPSGGFETQYF
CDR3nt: TGCGCCAGCAGCCAAGAGTCCCCTAGCGGGGGTTTTGAGACCCAGTACTTC

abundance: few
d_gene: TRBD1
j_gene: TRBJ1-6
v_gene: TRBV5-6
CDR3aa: CASSLAEGAGNSPLHF
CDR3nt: TGTGCCAGCAGCTTGGCCGAGGGGGCAGGTAATTCACCCCTCCACTTT

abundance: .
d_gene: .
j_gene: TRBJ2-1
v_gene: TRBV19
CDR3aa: CASSISIRGIEQFF
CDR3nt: TGTGCCAGTAGTATCTCCATCCGGGGGATTGAGCAGTTCTTC

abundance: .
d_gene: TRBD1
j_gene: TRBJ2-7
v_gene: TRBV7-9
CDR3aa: CASSLTGDRNYEQYF
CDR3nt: TGTGCCAGCAGCCTGACGGGGGACAGGAATTACGAGCAGTACTTC

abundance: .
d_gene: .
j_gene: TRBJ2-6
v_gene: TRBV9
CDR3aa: CASSPTDRAGANVLTF
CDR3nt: TGTGCCAGCAGCCCCACCGATCGCGCGGGGGCCAACGTCCTGACTTTC

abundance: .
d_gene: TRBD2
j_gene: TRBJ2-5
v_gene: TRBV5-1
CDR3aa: CASSAGLAGAQETQYF
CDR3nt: TGCGCCAGCAGCGCAGGACTAGCGGGGGCCCAAGAGACCCAGTACTTC

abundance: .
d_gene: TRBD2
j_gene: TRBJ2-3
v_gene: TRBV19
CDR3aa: CASSPGLVAQYF
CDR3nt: TGTGCCAGTAGTCCCGGACTAGTCGCGCAGTATTTT

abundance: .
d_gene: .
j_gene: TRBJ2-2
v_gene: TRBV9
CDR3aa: CASSVGGPGELFF
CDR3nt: TGTGCCAGCAGCGTAGGAGGTCCCGGGGAGCTGTTTTTT

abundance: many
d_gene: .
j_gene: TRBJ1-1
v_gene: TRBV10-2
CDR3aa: CASSGGSRTEAFF
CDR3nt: TGCGCCAGCAGCGGAGGATCGAGAACTGAAGCTTTCTTT

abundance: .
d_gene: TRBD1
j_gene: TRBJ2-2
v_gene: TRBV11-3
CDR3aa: CASSFAQGDTGELFF
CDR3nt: TGTGCCAGCAGCTTTGCCCAGGGGGACACCGGGGAGCTGTTTTTT

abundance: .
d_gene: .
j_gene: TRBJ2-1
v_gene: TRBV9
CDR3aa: CASSVDGGSSYNEQFF
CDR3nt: TGTGCCAGCAGCGTAGATGGGGGCTCCTCCTACAATGAGCAGTTCTTC

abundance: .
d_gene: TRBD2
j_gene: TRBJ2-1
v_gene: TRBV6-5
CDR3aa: CATKAGLGYNEQFF
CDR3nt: TGTGCCACCAAGGCGGGACTAGGATACAATGAGCAGTTCTTC

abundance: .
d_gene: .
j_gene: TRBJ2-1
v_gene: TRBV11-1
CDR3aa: CASSFRLYNEQFF
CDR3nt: TGTGCCAGCAGCTTTCGACTCTACAATGAGCAGTTCTTC

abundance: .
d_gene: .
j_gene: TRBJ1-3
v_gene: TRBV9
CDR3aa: CASSVGGRGNTIYF
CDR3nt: TGTGCCAGCAGCGTAGGGGGGCGAGGAAACACCATATATTTT

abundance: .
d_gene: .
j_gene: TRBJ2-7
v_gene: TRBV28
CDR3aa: CASNDRDEQYF
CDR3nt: TGTGCCAGCAATGATCGGGACGAGCAGTACTTC

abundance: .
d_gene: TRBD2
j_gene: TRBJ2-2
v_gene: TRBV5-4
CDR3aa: CASSLSSSGVKAGELFF
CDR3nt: TGTGCCAGCAGCTTGTCTTCTAGCGGGGTAAAGGCCGGGGAGCTGTTTTTT

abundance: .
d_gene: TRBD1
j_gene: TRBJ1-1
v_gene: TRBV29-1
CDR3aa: CSVLTGGWNTEAFF
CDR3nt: TGCAGCGTCCTTACAGGGGGCTGGAACACTGAAGCTTTCTTT

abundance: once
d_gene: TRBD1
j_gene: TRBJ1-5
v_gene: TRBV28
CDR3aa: CASSPTGNGNQPQHF
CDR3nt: TGTGCCAGCAGCCCGACAGGGAACGGCAATCAGCCCCAGCATTTT

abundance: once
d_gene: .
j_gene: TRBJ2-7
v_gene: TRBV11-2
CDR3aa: CASSLDRGRGYEQYF
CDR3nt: TGTGCCAGCAGCTTAGATCGGGGCAGGGGCTACGAGCAGTACTTC

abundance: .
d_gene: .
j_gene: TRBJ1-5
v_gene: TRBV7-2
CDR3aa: CASSWGGSNQPQHF
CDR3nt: TGTGCCAGCAGCTGGGGGGGGAGCAATCAGCCCCAGCATTTT

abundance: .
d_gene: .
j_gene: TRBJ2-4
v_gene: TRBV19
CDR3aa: CASSIVAGIGKNIQYF
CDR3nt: TGTGCCAGTAGTATTGTCGCAGGGATCGGCAAAAACATTCAGTACTTC

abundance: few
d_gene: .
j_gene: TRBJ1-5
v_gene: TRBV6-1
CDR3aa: CASRVSGNQPQHF
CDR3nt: TGTGCCAGCAGGGTATCAGGGAATCAGCCCCAGCATTTT

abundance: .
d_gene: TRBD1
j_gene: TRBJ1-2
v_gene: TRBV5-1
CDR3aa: CASSLRTGFGVDGYTF
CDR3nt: TGCGCCAGCAGCTTACGGACAGGTTTCGGGGTTGATGGCTACACCTTC

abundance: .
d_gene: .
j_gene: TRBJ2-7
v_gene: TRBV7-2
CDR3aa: CASSQGQGPMYF
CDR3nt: TGTGCCAGCAGCCAAGGGCAGGGCCCTATGTACTTC

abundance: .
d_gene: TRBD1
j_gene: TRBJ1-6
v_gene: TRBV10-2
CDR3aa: CASSETGGQSSYNSPLHF
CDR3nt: TGCGCCAGCAGCGAGACAGGGGGCCAGAGCTCCTATAATTCACCCCTCCACTTT

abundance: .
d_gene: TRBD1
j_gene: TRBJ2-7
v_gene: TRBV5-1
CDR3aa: CASMRQGDYEQYF
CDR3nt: TGCGCCAGCATGAGACAGGGCGACTACGAGCAGTACTTC

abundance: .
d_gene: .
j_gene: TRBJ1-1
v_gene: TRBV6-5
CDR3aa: CASSWAQTNTEAFF
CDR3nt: TGTGCCAGCAGTTGGGCGCAAACGAACACTGAAGCTTTCTTT

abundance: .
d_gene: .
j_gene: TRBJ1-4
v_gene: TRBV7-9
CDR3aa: CASSLAVATNEKLFF
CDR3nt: TGTGCCAGCAGCTTGGCAGTGGCAACTAATGAAAAACTGTTTTTT

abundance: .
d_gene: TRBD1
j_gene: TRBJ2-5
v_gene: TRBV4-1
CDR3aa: CASRGDRGGETQYF
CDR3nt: TGCGCCAGCAGGGGAGACAGGGGAGGAGAGACCCAGTACTTC

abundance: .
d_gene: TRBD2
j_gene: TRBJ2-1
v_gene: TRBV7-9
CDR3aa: CASSPGASGESSYNEQFF
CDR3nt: TGTGCCAGCAGCCCGGGGGCTAGCGGGGAGAGCTCCTACAATGAGCAGTTCTTC

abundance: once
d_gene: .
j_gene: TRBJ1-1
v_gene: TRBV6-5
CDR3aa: CASRPGQITEAFF
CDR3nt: TGTGCCAGCAGGCCCGGACAGATCACTGAAGCTTTCTTT

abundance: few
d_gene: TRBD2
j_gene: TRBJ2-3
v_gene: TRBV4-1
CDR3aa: CASSQDSGTSGTLFTDTQYF
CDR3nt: TGCGCCAGCAGCCAGGACTCCGGGACTAGCGGGACCCTCTTCACAGATACGCAGTATTTT

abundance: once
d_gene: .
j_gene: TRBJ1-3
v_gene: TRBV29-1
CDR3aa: CSVEAPPGEANTIYF
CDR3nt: TGCAGCGTTGAAGCCCCCCCGGGGGAAGCCAACACCATATATTTT

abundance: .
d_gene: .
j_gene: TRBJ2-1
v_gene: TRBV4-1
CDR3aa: CASSQAGSSYNEQFF
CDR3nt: TGCGCCAGCAGCCAAGCGGGGAGCTCCTACAATGAGCAGTTCTTC

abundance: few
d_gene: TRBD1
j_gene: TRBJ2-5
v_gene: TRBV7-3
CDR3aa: CASSRQGMETQYF
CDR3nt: TGTGCCAGCAGTAGACAGGGGATGGAGACCCAGTACTTC

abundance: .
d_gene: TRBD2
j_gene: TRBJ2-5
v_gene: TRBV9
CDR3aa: CASSVVSSGETQYF
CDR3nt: TGTGCCAGCAGCGTAGTTTCTAGCGGGGAGACCCAGTACTTC

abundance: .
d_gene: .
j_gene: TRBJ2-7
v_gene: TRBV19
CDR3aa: CASSLSSGYEQYF
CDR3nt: TGTGCCAGTAGCTTATCAAGCGGTTACGAGCAGTACTTC

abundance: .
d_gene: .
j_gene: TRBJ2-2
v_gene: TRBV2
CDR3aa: CASSPPGSFGELFF
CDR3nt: TGTGCCAGCAGTCCCCCAGGGTCTTTCGGGGAGCTGTTTTTT

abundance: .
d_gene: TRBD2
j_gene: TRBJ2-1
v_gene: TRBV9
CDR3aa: CASSPLAGGEDEQFF
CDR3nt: TGTGCCAGCAGCCCCCTAGCGGGAGGGGAGGATGAGCAGTTCTTC

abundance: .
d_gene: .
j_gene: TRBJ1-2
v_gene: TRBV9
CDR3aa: CASSIAGFYGYTF
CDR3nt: TGTGCCAGCAGCATAGCAGGGTTCTATGGCTACACCTTC

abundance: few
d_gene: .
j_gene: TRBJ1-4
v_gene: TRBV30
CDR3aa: CAWRRDNEKLFF
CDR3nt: TGTGCCTGGAGGAGGGATAATGAAAAACTGTTTTTT

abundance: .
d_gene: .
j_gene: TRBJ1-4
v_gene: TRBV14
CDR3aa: CASSPPGGFNEKLFF
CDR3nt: TGTGCCAGCAGCCCCCCAGGCGGGTTTAATGAAAAACTGTTTTTT

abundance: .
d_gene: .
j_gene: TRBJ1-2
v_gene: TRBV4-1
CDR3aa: CASSQEGGGYGYTF
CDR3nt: TGCGCCAGCAGCCAAGAAGGGGGGGGCTATGGCTACACCTTC

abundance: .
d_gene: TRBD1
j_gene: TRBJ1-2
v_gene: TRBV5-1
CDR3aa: CASSLRTGAEAEGYTF
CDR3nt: TGCGCCAGCAGCTTACGGACAGGGGCCGAGGCGGAAGGCTACACCTTC

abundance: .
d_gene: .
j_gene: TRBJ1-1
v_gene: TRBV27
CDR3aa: CASSFGQGEAFF
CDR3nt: TGTGCCAGCAGTTTTGGGCAGGGTGAAGCTTTCTTT

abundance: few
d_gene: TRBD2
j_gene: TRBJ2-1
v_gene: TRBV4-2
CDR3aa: CASSQVAGTYNEQFF
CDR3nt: TGTGCCAGCAGCCAAGTAGCGGGTACTTACAATGAGCAGTTCTTC

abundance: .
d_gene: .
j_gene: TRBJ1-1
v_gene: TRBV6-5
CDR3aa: CASIWGRETEAFF
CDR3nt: TGTGCCAGCATTTGGGGGAGGGAGACTGAAGCTTTCTTT

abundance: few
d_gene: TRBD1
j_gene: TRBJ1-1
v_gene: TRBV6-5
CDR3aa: CASSPTGDRGGAFF
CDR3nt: TGTGCCAGCAGCCCGACAGGGGACCGTGGGGGAGCTTTCTTT

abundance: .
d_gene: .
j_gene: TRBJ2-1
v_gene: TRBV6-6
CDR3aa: CASSLEGYNEQFF
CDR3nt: TGTGCCAGCAGCTTAGAGGGCTACAATGAGCAGTTCTTC

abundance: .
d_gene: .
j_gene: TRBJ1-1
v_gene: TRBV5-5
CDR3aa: CASSLQGVNTEAFF
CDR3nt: TGTGCCAGCAGCTTACAGGGAGTGAACACTGAAGCTTTCTTT

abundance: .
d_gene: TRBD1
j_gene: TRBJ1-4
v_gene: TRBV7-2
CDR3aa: CASSPPGTVNEKLFF
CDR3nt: TGTGCCAGCAGCCCCCCCGGGACAGTTAATGAAAAACTGTTTTTT

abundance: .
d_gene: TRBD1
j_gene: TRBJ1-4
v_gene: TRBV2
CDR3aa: CASAMTGGLNEKLFF
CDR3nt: TGTGCCAGTGCGATGACAGGGGGACTTAATGAAAAACTGTTTTTT

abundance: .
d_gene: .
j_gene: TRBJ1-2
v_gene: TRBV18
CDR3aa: CASSPLDRNYGYTF
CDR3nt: TGTGCCAGCTCACCACTGGACAGAAACTATGGCTACACCTTC

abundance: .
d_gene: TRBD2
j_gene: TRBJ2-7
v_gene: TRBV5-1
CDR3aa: CASSLAGLAGGPYEQYF
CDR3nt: TGCGCCAGCAGCTTGGCCGGACTAGCGGGGGGGCCCTACGAGCAGTACTTC

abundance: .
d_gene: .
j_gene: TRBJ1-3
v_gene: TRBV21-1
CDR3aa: CASSPLGTGVNYSGNTIYF
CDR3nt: TGTGCCAGCAGCCCTCTCGGGACAGGGGTCAACTACTCTGGAAACACCATATATTTT